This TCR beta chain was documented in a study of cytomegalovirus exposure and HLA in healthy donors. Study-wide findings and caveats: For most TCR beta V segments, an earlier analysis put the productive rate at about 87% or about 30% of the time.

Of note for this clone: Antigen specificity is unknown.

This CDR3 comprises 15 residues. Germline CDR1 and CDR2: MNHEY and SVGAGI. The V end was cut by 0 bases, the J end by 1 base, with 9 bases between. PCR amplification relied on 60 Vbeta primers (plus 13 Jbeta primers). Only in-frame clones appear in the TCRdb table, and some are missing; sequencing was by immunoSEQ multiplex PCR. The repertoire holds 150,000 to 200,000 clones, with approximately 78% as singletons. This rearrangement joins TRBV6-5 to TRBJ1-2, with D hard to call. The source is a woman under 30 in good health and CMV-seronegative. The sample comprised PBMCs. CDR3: CASSYSAAGNYGYTF. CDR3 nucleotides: TGTGCCAGCAGTTACTCGGCCGCGGGTAACTATGGCTACACCTTC.